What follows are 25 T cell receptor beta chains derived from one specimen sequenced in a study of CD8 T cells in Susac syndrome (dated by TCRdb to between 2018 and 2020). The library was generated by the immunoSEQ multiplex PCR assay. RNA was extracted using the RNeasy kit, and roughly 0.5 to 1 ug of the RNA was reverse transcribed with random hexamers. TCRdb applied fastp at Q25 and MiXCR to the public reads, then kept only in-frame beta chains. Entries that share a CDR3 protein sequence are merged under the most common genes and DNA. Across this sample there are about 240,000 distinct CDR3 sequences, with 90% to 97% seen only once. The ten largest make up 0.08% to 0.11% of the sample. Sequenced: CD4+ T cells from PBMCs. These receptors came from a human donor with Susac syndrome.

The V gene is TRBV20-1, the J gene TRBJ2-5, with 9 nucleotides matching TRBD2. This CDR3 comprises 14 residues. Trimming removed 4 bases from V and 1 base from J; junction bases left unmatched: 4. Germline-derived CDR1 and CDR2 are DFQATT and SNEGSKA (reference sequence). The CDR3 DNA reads TGCAGTGCTAAAATAGCGGGGGTCCAAGAGACCCAGTACTTC. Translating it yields CSAKIAGVQETQYF.

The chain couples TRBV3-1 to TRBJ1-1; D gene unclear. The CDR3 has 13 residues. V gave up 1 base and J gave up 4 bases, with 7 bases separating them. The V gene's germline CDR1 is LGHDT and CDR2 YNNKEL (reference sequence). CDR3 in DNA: TGTGCCAGCAGCCAAGTAACAAGCACTGAAGCTTTCTTT. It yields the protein CASSQVTSTEAFF.

The CDR3 nucleotides are TGCAGTGCTAGAGATCGGGGACAGCAAGAGACCCAGTACTTC. Translating gives CSARDRGQQETQYF. The chain has TRBV20-1 and TRBJ2-5; 7 nucleotides agree with TRBD1. V dropped 0 bases and J dropped 2; count of bases not matched to a gene: 3. This CDR3 spans 14 amino acids. Germline values: CDR1 DFQATT, CDR2 SNEGSKA (reference sequence).

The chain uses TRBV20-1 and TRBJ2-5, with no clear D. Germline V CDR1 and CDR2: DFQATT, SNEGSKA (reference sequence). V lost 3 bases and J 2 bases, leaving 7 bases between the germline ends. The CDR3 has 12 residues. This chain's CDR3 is CSARATQETQYF. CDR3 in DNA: TGCAGTGCTAGGGCCACTCAAGAGACCCAGTACTTC.

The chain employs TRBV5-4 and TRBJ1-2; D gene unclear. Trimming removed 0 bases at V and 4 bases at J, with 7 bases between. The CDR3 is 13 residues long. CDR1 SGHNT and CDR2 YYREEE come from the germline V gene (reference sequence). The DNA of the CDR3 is TGTGCCAGCAGCTTGGATGGGTTCTATGGCTACACCTTC. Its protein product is CASSLDGFYGYTF.

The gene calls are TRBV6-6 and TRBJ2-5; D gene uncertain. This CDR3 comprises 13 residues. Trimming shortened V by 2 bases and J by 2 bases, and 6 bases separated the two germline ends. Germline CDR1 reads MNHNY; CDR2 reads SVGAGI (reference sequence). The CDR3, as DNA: TGTGCCAGCAGTTACAGCCCTCAAGAGACCCAGTACTTC. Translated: CASSYSPQETQYF.

CDR3 in amino acids: CSVGLIRVNTEAFF. CDR3 DNA: TGCAGCGTTGGCTTGATACGAGTGAACACTGAAGCTTTCTTT. V and J are TRBV29-1 and TRBJ1-1; D gene ambiguous. The CDR3 extends over 14 amino acids. Germline-derived CDR1 and CDR2 are SQVTM and ANQGSEA. Trimming removed 4 bases from V and 0 bases from J, with 12 bases in between.

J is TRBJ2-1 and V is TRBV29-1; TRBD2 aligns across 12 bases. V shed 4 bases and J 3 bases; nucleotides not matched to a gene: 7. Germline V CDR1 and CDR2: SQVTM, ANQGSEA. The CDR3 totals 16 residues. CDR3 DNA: TGCAGCGTTGGGGCTAGCGGGAGGGCTGTCTACAATGAGCAGTTCTTC. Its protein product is CSVGASGRAVYNEQFF.

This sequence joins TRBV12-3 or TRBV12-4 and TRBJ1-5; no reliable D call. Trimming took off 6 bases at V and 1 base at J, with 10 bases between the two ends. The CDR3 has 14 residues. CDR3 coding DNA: TGTGCCAGCAGCCACCTGGGGAGCAATCAGCCCCAGCATTTT. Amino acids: CASSHLGSNQPQHF.

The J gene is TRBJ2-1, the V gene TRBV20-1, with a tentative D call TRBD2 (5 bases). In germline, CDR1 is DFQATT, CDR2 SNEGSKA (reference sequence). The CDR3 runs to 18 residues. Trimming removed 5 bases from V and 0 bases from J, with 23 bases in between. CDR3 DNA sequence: TGCAGTGCTCAGAACATAGAACGGACTTACAGCTCCTACAATGAGCAGTTCTTC. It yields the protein CSAQNIERTYSSYNEQFF.

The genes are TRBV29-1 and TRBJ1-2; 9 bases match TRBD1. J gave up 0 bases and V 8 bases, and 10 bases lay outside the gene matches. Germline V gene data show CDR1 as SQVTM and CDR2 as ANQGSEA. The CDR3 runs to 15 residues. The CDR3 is CSTRQGVFTNYGYTF. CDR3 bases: TGCAGCACCAGACAGGGGGTTTTCACTAACTATGGCTACACCTTC.

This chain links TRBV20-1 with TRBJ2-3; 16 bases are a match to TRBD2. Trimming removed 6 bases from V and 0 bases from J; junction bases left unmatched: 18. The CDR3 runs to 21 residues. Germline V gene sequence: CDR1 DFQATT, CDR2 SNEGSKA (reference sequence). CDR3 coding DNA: TGCAGTGCGCAGCCGGGACTAGCGGGAGGGATCCGTCTTGCTAGCACAGATACGCAGTATTTT. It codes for CSAQPGLAGGIRLASTDTQYF.

CDR3 coding DNA: TGTGCCTGGAGTAGTGGTAGGGCCGAGCAGTACTTC. As protein: CAWSSGRAEQYF. The chain has TRBV30 and TRBJ2-7; D unresolved. The germline gives CDR1 GTSNPN, CDR2 SVGIG (reference sequence). The ends were cut back, 2 bases at V and 6 bases at J, with 11 bases in the middle. This CDR3 has 12 amino acids.

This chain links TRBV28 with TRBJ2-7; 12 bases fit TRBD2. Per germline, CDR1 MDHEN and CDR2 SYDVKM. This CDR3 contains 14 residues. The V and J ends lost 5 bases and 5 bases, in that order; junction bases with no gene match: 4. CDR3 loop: CASSRLAGDNEQYF. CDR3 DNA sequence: TGTGCCAGCAGTCGACTAGCGGGAGACAACGAGCAGTACTTC.

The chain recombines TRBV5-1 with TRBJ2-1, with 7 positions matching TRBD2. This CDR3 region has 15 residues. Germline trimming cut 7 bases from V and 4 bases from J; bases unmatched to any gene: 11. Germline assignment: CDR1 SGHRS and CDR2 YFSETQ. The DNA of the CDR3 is TGCGCCAGCCGGATACTGGCGGGAGAATACAATGAGCAGTTCTTC. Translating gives CASRILAGEYNEQFF.

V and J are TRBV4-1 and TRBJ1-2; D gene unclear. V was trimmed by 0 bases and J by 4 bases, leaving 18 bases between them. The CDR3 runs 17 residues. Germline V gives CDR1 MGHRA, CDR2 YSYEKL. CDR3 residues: CASSQDSTGRRSYGYTF. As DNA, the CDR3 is TGCGCCAGCAGCCAAGATTCTACGGGCCGAAGAAGCTATGGCTACACCTTC.

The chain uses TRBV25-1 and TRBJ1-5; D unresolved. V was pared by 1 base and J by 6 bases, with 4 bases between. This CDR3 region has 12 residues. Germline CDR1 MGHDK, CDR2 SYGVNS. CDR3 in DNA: TGTGCCAGCAGTGAATCCAGTCAGCCCCAGCATTTT. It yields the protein CASSESSQPQHF.

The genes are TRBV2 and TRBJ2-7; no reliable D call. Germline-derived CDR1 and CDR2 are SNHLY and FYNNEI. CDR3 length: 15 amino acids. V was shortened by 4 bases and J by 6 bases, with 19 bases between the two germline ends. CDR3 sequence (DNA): TGTGCCAGCAGTGCGTTCGTCAGGTCCCTAGGCGAGCAGTACTTC. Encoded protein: CASSAFVRSLGEQYF.

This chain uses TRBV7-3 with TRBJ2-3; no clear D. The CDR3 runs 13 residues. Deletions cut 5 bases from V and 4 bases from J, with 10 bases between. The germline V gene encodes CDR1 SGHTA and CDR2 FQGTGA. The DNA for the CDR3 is TGTGCCAGCAGCGCCTTATTAGCAGATACGCAGTATTTT. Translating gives CASSALLADTQYF.

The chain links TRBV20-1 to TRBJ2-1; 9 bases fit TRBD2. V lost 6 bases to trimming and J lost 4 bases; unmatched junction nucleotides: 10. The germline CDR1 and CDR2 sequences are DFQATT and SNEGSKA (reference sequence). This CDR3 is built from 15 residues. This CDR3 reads CSAGAGGSQYNEQFF. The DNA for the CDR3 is TGCAGTGCAGGAGCGGGAGGATCCCAATACAATGAGCAGTTCTTC.

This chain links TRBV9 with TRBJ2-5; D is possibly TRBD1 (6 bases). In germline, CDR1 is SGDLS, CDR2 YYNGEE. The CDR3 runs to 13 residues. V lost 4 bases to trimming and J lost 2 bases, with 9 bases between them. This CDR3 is CASSQGPQETQYF. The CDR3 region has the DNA TGTGCCAGCAGCCAGGGGCCTCAAGAGACCCAGTACTTC.

In DNA form, the CDR3 reads TGTGCCAGCACCCCAGGGGTGGGAGATACGCAGTATTTT. This encodes CASTPGVGDTQYF. The chain uses TRBV6-6 and TRBJ2-3; possibly TRBD1 for D (6 bases). The CDR3 spans 13 residues. The V end was cut by 7 bases, the J end by 5 bases, with 13 bases between. CDR1 and CDR2 from the germline V gene are MNHNY and SVGAGI (reference sequence).

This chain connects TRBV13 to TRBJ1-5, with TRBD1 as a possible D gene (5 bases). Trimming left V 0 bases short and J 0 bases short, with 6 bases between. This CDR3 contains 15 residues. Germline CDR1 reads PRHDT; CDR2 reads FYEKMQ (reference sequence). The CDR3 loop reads CASSLGGTSNQPQHF. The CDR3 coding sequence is TGTGCCAGCAGCTTAGGGGGGACTAGCAATCAGCCCCAGCATTTT. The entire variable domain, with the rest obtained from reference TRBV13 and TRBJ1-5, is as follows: AAGVIQSPRHLIKEKRETATLKCYPIPRHDTVYWYQQGPGQDPQFLISFYEKMQSDKGSIPDRFSAQQFSDYHSELNMSSLELGDSALYFCASSLGGTSNQPQHFGDGTRLSIL.

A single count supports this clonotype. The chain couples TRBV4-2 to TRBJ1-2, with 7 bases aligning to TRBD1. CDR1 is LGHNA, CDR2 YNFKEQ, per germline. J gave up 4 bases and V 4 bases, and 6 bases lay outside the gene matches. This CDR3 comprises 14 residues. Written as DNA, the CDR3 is TGTGCCAGCAGCCCCCCGGGACAGTCCTATGGCTACACCTTC. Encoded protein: CASSPPGQSYGYTF.

CDR3 residues: CSARDSLTGTWEQYF. In DNA form, the CDR3 reads TGCAGTGCTAGAGATTCCCTGACAGGGACCTGGGAGCAGTACTTC. The chain recombines TRBV20-1 with TRBJ2-7; 7 bases match TRBD1. CDR1 is DFQATT, CDR2 SNEGSKA, per germline (reference sequence). This CDR3 contains 15 residues. The J segment lost 7 bases and the V segment lost 0 bases, leaving 12 bases of the junction unmatched.